This T cell receptor beta chain was recovered during a study of blood T cell repertoires in COVID-19. Here immunoSEQ multiplex PCR was the method, and the copy in TCRdb shows in-frame clones only, minus some. The repertoire holds about 180,000 clones, with 86% as singletons. V lost 7 bases, J lost 8 bases, and 16 bases stayed unmatched. The length of the CDR3 is 15 residues. Germline V gene sequence: CDR1 SGHTA, CDR2 FQGNSA. This clonotype was sampled from a man aged 50 or older with active or convalescent COVID-19. J is TRBJ2-5 and V is TRBV7-2; 7 nucleotides agree with TRBD2. Source material: peripheral blood. This CDR3 is CASTLERDPSETQYF. In nucleotides, the CDR3 is TGTGCCAGCACCCTAGAGCGGGACCCCTCAGAAACCCAGTACTTC.